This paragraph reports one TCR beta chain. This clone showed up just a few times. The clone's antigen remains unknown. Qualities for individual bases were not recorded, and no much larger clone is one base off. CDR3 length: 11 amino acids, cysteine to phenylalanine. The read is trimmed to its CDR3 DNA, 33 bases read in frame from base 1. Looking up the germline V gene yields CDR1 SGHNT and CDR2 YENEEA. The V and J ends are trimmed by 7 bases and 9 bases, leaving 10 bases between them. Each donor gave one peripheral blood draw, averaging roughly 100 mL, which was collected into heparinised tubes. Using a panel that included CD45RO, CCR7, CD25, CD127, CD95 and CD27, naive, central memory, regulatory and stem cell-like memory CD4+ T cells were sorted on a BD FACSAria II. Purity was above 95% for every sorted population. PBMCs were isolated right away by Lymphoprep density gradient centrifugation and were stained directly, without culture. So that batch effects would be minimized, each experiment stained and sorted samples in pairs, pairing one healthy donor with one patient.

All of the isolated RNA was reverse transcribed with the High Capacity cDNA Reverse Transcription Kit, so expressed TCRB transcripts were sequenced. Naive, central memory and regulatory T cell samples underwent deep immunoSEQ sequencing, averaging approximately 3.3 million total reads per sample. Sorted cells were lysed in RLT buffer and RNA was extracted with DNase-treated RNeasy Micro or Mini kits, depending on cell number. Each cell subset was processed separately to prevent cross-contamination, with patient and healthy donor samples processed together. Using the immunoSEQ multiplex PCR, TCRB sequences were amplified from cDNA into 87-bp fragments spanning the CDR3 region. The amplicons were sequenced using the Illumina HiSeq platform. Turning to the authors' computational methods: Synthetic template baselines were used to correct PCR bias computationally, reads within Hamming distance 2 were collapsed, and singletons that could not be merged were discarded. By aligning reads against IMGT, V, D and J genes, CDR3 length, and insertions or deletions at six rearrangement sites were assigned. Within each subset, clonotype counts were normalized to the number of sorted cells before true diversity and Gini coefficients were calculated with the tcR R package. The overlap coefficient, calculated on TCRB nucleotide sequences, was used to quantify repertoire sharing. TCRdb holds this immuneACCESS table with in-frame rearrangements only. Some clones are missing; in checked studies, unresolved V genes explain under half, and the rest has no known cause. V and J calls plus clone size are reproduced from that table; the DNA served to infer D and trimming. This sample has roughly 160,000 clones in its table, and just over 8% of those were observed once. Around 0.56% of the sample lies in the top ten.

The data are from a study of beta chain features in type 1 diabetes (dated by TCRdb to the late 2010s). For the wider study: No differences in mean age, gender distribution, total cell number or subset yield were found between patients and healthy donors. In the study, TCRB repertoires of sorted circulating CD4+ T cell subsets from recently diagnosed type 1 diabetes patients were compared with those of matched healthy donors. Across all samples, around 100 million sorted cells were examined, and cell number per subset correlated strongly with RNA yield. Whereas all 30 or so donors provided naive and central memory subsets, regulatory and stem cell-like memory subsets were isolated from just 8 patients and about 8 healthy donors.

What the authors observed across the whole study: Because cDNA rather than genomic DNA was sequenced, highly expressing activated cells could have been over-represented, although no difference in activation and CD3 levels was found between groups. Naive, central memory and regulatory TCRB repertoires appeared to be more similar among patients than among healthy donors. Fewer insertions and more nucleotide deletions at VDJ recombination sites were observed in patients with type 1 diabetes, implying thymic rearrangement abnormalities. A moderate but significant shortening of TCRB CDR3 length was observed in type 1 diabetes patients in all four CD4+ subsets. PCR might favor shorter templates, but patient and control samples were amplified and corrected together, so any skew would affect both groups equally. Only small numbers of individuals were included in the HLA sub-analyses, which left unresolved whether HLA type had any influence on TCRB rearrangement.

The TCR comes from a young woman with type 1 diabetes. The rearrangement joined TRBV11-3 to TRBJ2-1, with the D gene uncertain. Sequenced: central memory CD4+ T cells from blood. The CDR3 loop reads CASTTRSEQFF. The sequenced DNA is TGTGCCAGCACCACCCGCAGTGAGCAGTTCTTC.